These 5 T cell receptor beta chains originate from one sample sequenced in a study of blood T cells in healthy people across ages. Alongside a J-beta primer mix, a sample-barcoded 5' primer served in a second PCR lasting about 7 to 11 cycles. One entry per CDR3 protein results from TCRdb running MiXCR on the 5' RACE reads. The table shows over 450,000 distinct CDR3 sequences, with around 24% occurring only once. This sample also appeared in a second study, on T cells of mothers and their children.

Sample: blood. Source of these receptors: a boy between 10 and 17 years old in good health.

The J gene is TRBJ2-1, the V gene TRBV3-1; 9 bases fit TRBD2. CDR3 length: 20 amino acids. CDR1 and CDR2 (germline): LGHDT, YNNKEL (reference sequence). J lost 5 bases, V lost 0 bases, and 17 bases had no gene match. In nucleotides, the CDR3 is TGTGCCAGCAGCCAAGATATGTACAGGAGAAGCGGGGGGTGGCACAATGAGCAGTTCTTC. It translates to CASSQDMYRRSGGWHNEQFF.

This chain joins TRBV7-9 and TRBJ2-1; no reliable D call. V gave up 5 bases and J gave up 8 bases, with 10 bases separating them. CDR1 is SEHNR and CDR2 is FQNEAQ in the germline V gene (reference sequence). The CDR3 spans 12 residues. The CDR3 nucleotides are TGTGCCAGCAGCCGGGTCGGGTATGAGCAGTTCTTC. Amino acids: CASSRVGYEQFF.

The rearrangement joins TRBV28 to TRBJ2-5; D unclear. Germline V gives CDR1 MDHEN, CDR2 SYDVKM. CDR3 size: 14 residues. V was pared by 6 bases and J by 5 bases, with 16 bases between. The chain's CDR3 is CASSLAQRWETQYF. Written as DNA, the CDR3 is TGTGCCAGCAGCCTCGCCCAGCGATGGGAGACCCAGTACTTC. Together with reference TRBV28 and TRBJ2-5, the CDR3 gives the full variable domain: DVKVTQSSRYLVKRTGEKVFLECVQDMDHENMFWYRQDPGLGLRLIYFSYDVKMKEKGDIPEGYSVSREKKERFSLILESASTNQTSMYLCASSLAQRWETQYFGPGTRLLVL.

The genes are TRBV18 and TRBJ2-5; D ambiguous. The DNA end lines up better with TRBJ2-7; the J call may be wrong. This CDR3 comprises 14 residues. Germline V gene data show CDR1 as KGHSH and CDR2 as LQKENI. CDR3 nucleotide sequence: TGTGCCAGCTCACCCACGGAGTATGGAAACGAGCAGTACTTC. Translating it yields CASSPTEYGNEQYF.

The sample holds a few counts of this clonotype. This sequence joins TRBV7-9 and TRBJ2-1; unclear D gene. Germline CDR1 is SEHNR and CDR2 is FQNEAQ (reference sequence). Trimming took 1 base from V and 1 from J, leaving 17 bases between them. The CDR3 consists of 18 residues. Here the CDR3 reads CASSLGVAATSSYNEQFF. CDR3 in DNA: TGTGCCAGCAGCTTAGGGGTGGCCGCCACATCGTCCTACAATGAGCAGTTCTTC.